This entry features one T cell receptor (beta chain) sequence. This clone's antigen is unknown. No quality values exist for individual bases; no much larger clone is one base distant. This sample was taken from a study of T cell responses to AZD1222 COVID-19 vaccine listed by TCRdb under 2021. About the study as a whole: TCR sequencing covered 230 or so trial participants: 200 to 220 given two doses of AZD1222 and some 25 given two doses of MenACWY control vaccine. Trial participants were enrolled by age into 18-55, 56-69 and 70-plus year subgroups, with around 150, 28 and 57 TCR-sequenced participants respectively.

V loses 3 bases of germline sequence and J loses 7 bases, and the interval between the two ends is 3 bases. Counted from cysteine to phenylalanine, this CDR3 has 11 amino acids. The CDR3 DNA has 33 bases and is translated from base 1. From the germline V gene (reference sequence), CDR1 is SEHNR and CDR2 is FQNEAQ. Broad study findings and their caveats: The whole spike protein was spanned by vaccine-associated CD4 TCRs, and dominant responses were seen in regions 160-218 and 743-854. Only five or six AZD1222 recipients were SARS-CoV-2 seropositive at baseline, limiting conclusions about previously exposed vaccinees. Spike-specific TCR breadth and depth rose significantly after two AZD1222 doses compared with day 0 and with MenACWY recipients. No day 14 peak-response samples were available, so repertoires were characterized only after the peak T cell response. Nearly half of unique spike-specific TCRs reportedly recognized epitopes outside regions mutated in the B.1.351 and B.1.1.7 variants. Most participants were white British and females outnumbered males, and the authors suggested that clonal diversity may have been underestimated. The 56-69-year group was small, and its depth increase did not reach significance, likely because of low power.

The CDR3 regions of human TCRbeta chains were analyzed by immunosequencing. In the paper's pipeline: Repertoire TCRs were matched against a reference library of SARS-CoV-2-specific TCRs generated with the MIRA antigen-specificity platform. Breadth was defined as the fraction of unique TCRs that were SARS-CoV-2-associated. Depth was defined as the fraction of total T cells that were SARS-CoV-2-associated. Using the MIRA data, every spike-specific TCR was mapped to the spike region that the TCR reacted to and assigned to either a CD4 or a CD8 class. Log10-transformed breadth and depth values were compared by one-way ANOVA with Sidak's multiple comparisons tests. TCRdb re-hosts the immuneACCESS table, in-frame sequences only. Its copies lack some clones; in the studies checked, an unresolved V gene accounts for under half of them, and the cause for the rest is not known. That table gives V, J and clone size, and the DNA gave D and trimming. The sample table shows 90,000 to 120,000 clones, and about 85% are seen once. The top ten clonotypes cover 4.8% of the sample.

This sample's time point label indicates: about 28 days (+/-7) after the second vaccine dose. AZD1222 recipients whose second dose came at about 4 weeks and those whose second dose came at about 12 weeks were combined into one group, since spike-specific TCR depth and breadth did not differ between the two schedules. Samples from vaccinated people were obtained from the UK trials COV001 and COV002, which included a single-blind randomized controlled phase 2/3 trial of AZD1222 (ChAdOx1 nCoV-19) in healthy adults. Trial participant PBMC samples were collected at day 0 and day 28 after the second dose for TCRbeta chain sequencing.

The sequence was collected from an adult who received the AZD1222 COVID-19 vaccine. Here the chain combines TRBV7-9 and TRBJ1-4; no D gene can be assigned with confidence. Sample: peripheral blood, taken 28 days after the second AZD1222 dose. The DNA is as follows: TGTGCCAGCAGCTTTTCTGAAAAACTGTTTTTT. This yields the protein CASSFSEKLFF.